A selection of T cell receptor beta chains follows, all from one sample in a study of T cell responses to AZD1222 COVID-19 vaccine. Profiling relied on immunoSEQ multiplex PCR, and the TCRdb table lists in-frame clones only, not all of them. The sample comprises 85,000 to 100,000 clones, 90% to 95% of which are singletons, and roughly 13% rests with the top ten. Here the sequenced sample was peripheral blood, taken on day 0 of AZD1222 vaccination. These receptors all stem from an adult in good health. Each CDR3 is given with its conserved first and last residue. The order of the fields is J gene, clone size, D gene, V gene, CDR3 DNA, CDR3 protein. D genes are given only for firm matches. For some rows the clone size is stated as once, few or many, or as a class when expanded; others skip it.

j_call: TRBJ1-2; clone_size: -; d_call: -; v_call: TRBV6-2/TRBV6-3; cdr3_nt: TGTGCCAGCAGTTACTGGGCATCGTGGAGCTATGGCTACACCTTC; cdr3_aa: CASSYWASWSYGYTF
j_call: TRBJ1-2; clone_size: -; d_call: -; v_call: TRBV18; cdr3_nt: TGTGCCAGCTCCGTGGGGACACAGGGCTCTCACTATGGCTACACCTTC; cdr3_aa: CASSVGTQGSHYGYTF
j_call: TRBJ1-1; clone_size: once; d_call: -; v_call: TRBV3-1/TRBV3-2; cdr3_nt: TGTGCCAGCAGCCAAGGAGGCCGTGGCACTGAAGCTTTCTTT; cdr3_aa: CASSQGGRGTEAFF
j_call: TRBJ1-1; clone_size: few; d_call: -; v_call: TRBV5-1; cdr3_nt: TGCGCCAGCAGCTGGGGAGAGGGCGAAGCTTTCTTT; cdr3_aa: CASSWGEGEAFF
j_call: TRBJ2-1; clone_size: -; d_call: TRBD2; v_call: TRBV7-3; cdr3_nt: TGTGCCAGCAGCCCCGGGACTAGCAAGTCCAATGAGCAGTTCTTC; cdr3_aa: CASSPGTSKSNEQFF
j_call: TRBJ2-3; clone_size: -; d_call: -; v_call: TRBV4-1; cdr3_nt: TGCGCCAGCAGCCAAGATCGGCCAGAAGATACGCAGTATTTT; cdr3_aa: CASSQDRPEDTQYF
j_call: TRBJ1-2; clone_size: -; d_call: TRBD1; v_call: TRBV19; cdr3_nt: TGTGCCAGTAGTACCGGGACAGGATCCTATGGCTACACCTTC; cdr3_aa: CASSTGTGSYGYTF
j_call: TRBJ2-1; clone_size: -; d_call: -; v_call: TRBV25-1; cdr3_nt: TGTGCCAGCGAAAGCAATGAGCAGTTCTTC; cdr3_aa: CASESNEQFF
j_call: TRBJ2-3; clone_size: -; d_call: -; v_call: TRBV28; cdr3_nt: TGTGCCAGCAGTGGCCGGACTGGGTCTAGCACAGATACGCAGTATTTT; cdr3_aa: CASSGRTGSSTDTQYF
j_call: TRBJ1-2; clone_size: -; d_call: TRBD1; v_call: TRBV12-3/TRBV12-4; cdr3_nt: TGTGCCAGCAGCAATCAGGGGGCGCATGGCTACACCTTC; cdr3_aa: CASSNQGAHGYTF
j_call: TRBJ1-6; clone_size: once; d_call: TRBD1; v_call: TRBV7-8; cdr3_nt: TGTGCCAGCAGCCCTCCACGTAGGGACAGGGTTTTTTACCCACCCCTCCACTTT; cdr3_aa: CASSPPRRDRVFYPPLHF
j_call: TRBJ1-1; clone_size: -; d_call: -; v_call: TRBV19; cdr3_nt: TGTGCCAGTAACAGGGTACGGGGAATCACTGAAGCTTTCTTT; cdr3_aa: CASNRVRGITEAFF
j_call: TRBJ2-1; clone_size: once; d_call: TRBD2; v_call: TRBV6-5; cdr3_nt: TGTGCCAGCACCCTAGCGGGAGGGTACAATGAGCAGTTCTTC; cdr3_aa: CASTLAGGYNEQFF
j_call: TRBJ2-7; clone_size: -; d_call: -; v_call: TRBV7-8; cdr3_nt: TGTGCCAGCAGCTTAGTAATAGGCGAGCAGTACTTC; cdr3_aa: CASSLVIGEQYF
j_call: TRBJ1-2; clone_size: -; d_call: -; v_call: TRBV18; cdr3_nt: TGTGCCAGCTCATCCAGCAACGGCGTCGCGGGAGGCTACACCTTC; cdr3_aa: CASSSSNGVAGGYTF
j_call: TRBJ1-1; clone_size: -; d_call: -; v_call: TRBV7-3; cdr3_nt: TGTGCCAGCAGTGTACTCAGAGAGGCGAACACTGAAGCTTTCTTT; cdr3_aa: CASSVLREANTEAFF
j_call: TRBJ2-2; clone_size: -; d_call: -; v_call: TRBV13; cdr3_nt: TGTGCCAGCAGCTCCAGAATTAGGAGTGGGGCCGGGGAGCTGTTTTTT; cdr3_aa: CASSSRIRSGAGELFF
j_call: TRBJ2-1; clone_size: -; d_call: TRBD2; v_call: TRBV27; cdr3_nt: TGTGCCAGCAGGATTAGCGGGAGTTCGCTCTACAATGAGCAGTTCTTC; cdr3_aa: CASRISGSSLYNEQFF
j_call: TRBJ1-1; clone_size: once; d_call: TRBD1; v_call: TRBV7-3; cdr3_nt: TGTGCCAGCAGCCAATCGAGGACAGGGGTAGCTTTCTTT; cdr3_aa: CASSQSRTGVAFF
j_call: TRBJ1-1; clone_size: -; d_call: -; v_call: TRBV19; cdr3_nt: TGTGCCAGTAGTATAAGGACAGTGAACACTGAAGCTTTCTTT; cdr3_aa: CASSIRTVNTEAFF
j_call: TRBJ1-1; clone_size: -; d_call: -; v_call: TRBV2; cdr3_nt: TGTGCCAGCAGTGTCGGGGGGTTGAACACTGAAGCTTTCTTT; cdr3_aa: CASSVGGLNTEAFF
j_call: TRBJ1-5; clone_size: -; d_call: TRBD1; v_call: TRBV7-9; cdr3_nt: TGTGCCAGCAGCGAGGGGACAGGGAAGTATCAGCCCCAGCATTTT; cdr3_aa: CASSEGTGKYQPQHF